The TCR beta chain under discussion was sequenced for a study of regulatory T cells in long-lasting Graves disease. The time point denotes: persistent/refractory GD, antithyroid drugs over 5 years with positive TRAb. PBMCs provided the RNA from which the TCR library was made. This clonotype has more than one count but fewer than ten. The V gene's germline CDR1 is LGHNA and CDR2 YNFKEQ. The CDR3 runs to 16 residues. Trimming took 0 bases from V and 6 from J, leaving 14 bases between them. The TCR beta library used iRepertoire HTBI primers with Arm-PCR amplification of CDR3. TCRdb analysed the multiplex PCR reads with MiXCR anew, one entry per CDR3 protein. The repertoire has a few hundred thousand distinct CDR3 sequences, 23% of them found once; the top ten carry over 25%.

The V call is TRBV4-2, the J call TRBJ1-4; no definite D call. Sequenced here: peripheral blood mononuclear cells (PBMCs), sampled when the disease was refractory, from a patient treated with antithyroid drugs. This TCR was recovered from a female donor with Graves disease. The CDR3 loop is CASSQEETDGYEKLFF. CDR3 coding DNA: TGTGCCAGCAGCCAAGAGGAAACGGACGGGTATGAAAAACTGTTTTTT.